The rows below give T cell receptor beta chains drawn from one sample of a study of T cells in Graves' hyperthyroidism and ophthalmopathy. MiXCR, run by TCRdb on the multiplex PCR reads, gives a single entry per CDR3 protein. The sample holds approximately 510,000 distinct CDR3 sequences, 40% to 50% seen once. The sequencing input was peripheral blood or thyroid tissue (not recorded which). These receptors were obtained from an adult woman with Graves' disease, either hyperthyroidism or ophthalmopathy (not recorded which). The CDR3 runs from the conserved cysteine through the conserved F or W. A D gene is named only where the DNA matches it firmly. Part of the rows lack a size; the others show once, few, many or a class for expanded clones.

clone size: NA
V gene: TRBV9
D gene: TRBD2
J gene: TRBJ2-7
CDR3 protein: CASSSQTSGSSYEQYF
CDR3 DNA: TGTGCCAGCAGCTCCCAGACTAGCGGGAGTTCCTACGAGCAGTACTTC

clone size: once
V gene: TRBV29-1
D gene: TRBD1
J gene: TRBJ1-1
CDR3 protein: CSVGAGGWSTEAFF
CDR3 DNA: TGCAGCGTTGGGGCAGGGGGCTGGAGCACTGAAGCTTTCTTT

clone size: NA
V gene: TRBV20-1
D gene: TRBD1
J gene: TRBJ1-2
CDR3 protein: CSARETGTYYGYTF
CDR3 DNA: TGCAGTGCTCGCGAGACAGGGACGTACTATGGCTACACCTTC

clone size: NA
V gene: TRBV5-1
D gene: TRBD2
J gene: TRBJ2-5
CDR3 protein: CASSLQPSGVYQETQYF
CDR3 DNA: TGCGCCAGCAGCCTTCAACCTAGCGGGGTGTACCAAGAGACCCAGTACTTC

clone size: many
V gene: TRBV20-1
D gene: NA
J gene: TRBJ2-5
CDR3 protein: CSASTQGLQETQYF
CDR3 DNA: TGCAGTGCTAGCACGCAGGGGCTCCAAGAGACCCAGTACTTC

clone size: NA
V gene: TRBV29-1
D gene: NA
J gene: TRBJ1-2
CDR3 protein: CSVGTGTDYGYTF
CDR3 DNA: TGCAGCGTTGGGACGGGCACCGATTATGGCTACACCTTC

clone size: many
V gene: TRBV7-9
D gene: TRBD1
J gene: TRBJ1-2
CDR3 protein: CASSSGQGRGYTF
CDR3 DNA: TGTGCCAGCAGTTCAGGACAGGGACGTGGCTACACCTTC

clone size: few
V gene: TRBV29-1
D gene: TRBD1
J gene: TRBJ2-2
CDR3 protein: CSVRRTGGYGELFF
CDR3 DNA: TGCAGCGTTCGTCGGACAGGGGGGTACGGGGAGCTGTTTTTT

clone size: once
V gene: TRBV7-6
D gene: NA
J gene: TRBJ1-1
CDR3 protein: CASSLEVAGNTEAFF
CDR3 DNA: TGTGCCAGCAGCTTAGAGGTAGCGGGAAACACTGAAGCTTTCTTT

clone size: NA
V gene: TRBV6-6
D gene: NA
J gene: TRBJ1-2
CDR3 protein: CASSSTLRTGYGYTF
CDR3 DNA: TGTGCCAGCAGTTCCACCCTAAGGACGGGTTATGGCTACACCTTC

clone size: few
V gene: TRBV28
D gene: TRBD1
J gene: TRBJ2-2
CDR3 protein: CASSTGGTGELFF
CDR3 DNA: TGTGCCAGCAGTACAGGGGGTACCGGGGAGCTGTTTTTT

clone size: few
V gene: TRBV15
D gene: NA
J gene: TRBJ1-6
CDR3 protein: CATSSPDGEISPLHF
CDR3 DNA: TGTGCCACCAGCAGCCCCGACGGGGAGATTTCACCCCTCCACTTT

clone size: NA
V gene: TRBV7-2
D gene: NA
J gene: TRBJ1-5
CDR3 protein: CASRLTNNQPQHF
CDR3 DNA: TGTGCCAGCAGACTAACAAATAATCAGCCCCAGCATTTT

clone size: NA
V gene: TRBV2
D gene: TRBD1
J gene: TRBJ1-5
CDR3 protein: CASELNEGARQPQHF
CDR3 DNA: TGTGCCAGCGAGTTGAATGAGGGGGCAAGGCAGCCCCAGCATTTT

clone size: few
V gene: TRBV6-5
D gene: NA
J gene: TRBJ1-6
CDR3 protein: CASTPLAWGRNSPLHF
CDR3 DNA: TGTGCCAGCACACCCCTAGCTTGGGGGCGGAATTCACCCCTCCACTTT

clone size: NA
V gene: TRBV7-3
D gene: NA
J gene: TRBJ1-1
CDR3 protein: CASSQAGAVTEAFF
CDR3 DNA: TGTGCCAGCAGCCAAGCCGGGGCCGTCACTGAAGCTTTCTTT

clone size: NA
V gene: TRBV7-9
D gene: TRBD1
J gene: TRBJ2-5
CDR3 protein: CASSLTGIETQNF
CDR3 DNA: TGTGCCAGCAGCTTGACAGGGATCGAGACCCAGAACTTC

clone size: NA
V gene: TRBV11-2
D gene: NA
J gene: TRBJ2-2
CDR3 protein: CASSLIKRVNTGELFF
CDR3 DNA: TGTGCCAGCAGCCTCATCAAGAGGGTAAACACCGGGGAGCTGTTTTTT

clone size: NA
V gene: TRBV10-3
D gene: NA
J gene: TRBJ2-2
CDR3 protein: CAISGLADTGELFF
CDR3 DNA: TGTGCCATCAGTGGATTAGCGGACACCGGGGAGCTGTTTTTT

clone size: NA
V gene: TRBV6-6
D gene: NA
J gene: TRBJ1-1
CDR3 protein: CASSFPRLEAFF
CDR3 DNA: TGTGCCAGCAGTTTCCCCCGGCTTGAAGCTTTCTTT

clone size: NA
V gene: TRBV20-1
D gene: NA
J gene: TRBJ2-7
CDR3 protein: CSASERGHEQYF
CDR3 DNA: TGCAGTGCTAGTGAGCGAGGTCACGAGCAGTACTTC

clone size: NA
V gene: TRBV5-1
D gene: NA
J gene: TRBJ2-7
CDR3 protein: CASSLGLVSDEQYF
CDR3 DNA: TGCGCCAGCAGCTTGGGGCTAGTTAGTGACGAGCAGTACTTC

clone size: NA
V gene: TRBV7-9
D gene: TRBD1
J gene: TRBJ1-2
CDR3 protein: CASSHRDRNARGYTF
CDR3 DNA: TGTGCCAGCAGCCACCGGGACAGGAATGCGCGGGGCTACACCTTC

clone size: once
V gene: TRBV25-1
D gene: NA
J gene: TRBJ1-5
CDR3 protein: CASSAIGPSGNQPQHF
CDR3 DNA: TGTGCCAGCAGTGCCATCGGGCCTTCGGGCAATCAGCCCCAGCATTTT

clone size: many
V gene: TRBV11-2
D gene: TRBD1
J gene: TRBJ1-6
CDR3 protein: CASSPQTGSLSPLHF
CDR3 DNA: TGTGCCAGCAGCCCACAGACAGGGTCTCTTTCACCCCTCCACTTT

clone size: many
V gene: TRBV7-9
D gene: TRBD2
J gene: TRBJ2-7
CDR3 protein: CASSSSGSDEQYF
CDR3 DNA: TGTGCCAGCAGCTCTAGCGGGTCGGACGAGCAGTACTTC

clone size: NA
V gene: TRBV7-9
D gene: NA
J gene: TRBJ2-7
CDR3 protein: CASSPGAVNTGELYF
CDR3 DNA: TGCGCCAGCAGCCCCGGCGCGGTGAACACCGGGGAGCTGTACTTC

clone size: few
V gene: TRBV6-1
D gene: TRBD1
J gene: TRBJ2-5
CDR3 protein: CASQQGETQYF
CDR3 DNA: TGTGCCAGCCAACAGGGGGAGACCCAGTACTTC

clone size: NA
V gene: TRBV7-9
D gene: TRBD1
J gene: TRBJ1-4
CDR3 protein: CASSAGTGTEKLFF
CDR3 DNA: TGTGCCAGCAGTGCCGGGACAGGGACGGAAAAACTGTTTTTT

clone size: few
V gene: TRBV6-5
D gene: NA
J gene: TRBJ1-1
CDR3 protein: CASSDGQLLNTGAFF
CDR3 DNA: TGTGCCAGCAGTGACGGACAGCTTTTGAACACTGGAGCTTTCTTT

clone size: many
V gene: TRBV10-3
D gene: TRBD1
J gene: TRBJ2-5
CDR3 protein: CAISDGGTGASETQYF
CDR3 DNA: TGTGCCATCAGTGATGGCGGGACAGGAGCTTCAGAGACCCAGTACTTC

clone size: NA
V gene: TRBV29-1
D gene: NA
J gene: TRBJ2-5
CDR3 protein: CSVLLERETQYF
CDR3 DNA: TGCAGCGTTCTACTAGAGCGAGAGACCCAGTACTTC

clone size: once
V gene: TRBV7-9
D gene: NA
J gene: TRBJ1-6
CDR3 protein: CASSLGRTLDSPLHF
CDR3 DNA: TGTGCCAGCAGCTTAGGACGTACCTTGGACTCACCCCTCCACTTT

clone size: few
V gene: TRBV19
D gene: NA
J gene: TRBJ1-5
CDR3 protein: CASSTQTNQPQHF
CDR3 DNA: TGTGCCAGTAGTACTCAGACGAATCAGCCCCAGCATTTT

clone size: NA
V gene: TRBV2
D gene: TRBD1
J gene: TRBJ2-7
CDR3 protein: CASSESRQGTSNEQYF
CDR3 DNA: TGTGCCAGCAGTGAAAGCCGACAGGGGACATCCAATGAGCAGTACTTC

clone size: few
V gene: TRBV14
D gene: NA
J gene: TRBJ2-7
CDR3 protein: CASSQVKGPYEQYF
CDR3 DNA: TGTGCCAGCAGCCAAGTAAAGGGACCGTACGAGCAGTACTTC

clone size: NA
V gene: TRBV20-1
D gene: NA
J gene: TRBJ2-7
CDR3 protein: CSASGRTYYEQYF
CDR3 DNA: TGCAGTGCTAGTGGGAGAACCTACTACGAGCAGTACTTC

clone size: few
V gene: TRBV12-3/TRBV12-4
D gene: NA
J gene: TRBJ1-2
CDR3 protein: CASSTRTRYTF
CDR3 DNA: TGTGCCAGCAGTACACGGACCCGCTACACCTTC

clone size: NA
V gene: TRBV9
D gene: NA
J gene: TRBJ1-5
CDR3 protein: CASKGGGIDQPQHF
CDR3 DNA: TGTGCCAGCAAAGGGGGGGGTATCGATCAGCCCCAGCATTTT

clone size: NA
V gene: TRBV19
D gene: NA
J gene: TRBJ1-1
CDR3 protein: CASSIVGERANTEAFF
CDR3 DNA: TGTGCCAGTAGTATAGTTGGGGAACGGGCGAACACTGAAGCTTTCTTT

clone size: few
V gene: TRBV20-1
D gene: TRBD1
J gene: TRBJ2-7
CDR3 protein: CSAPGTGYEQYF
CDR3 DNA: TGCAGTGCTCCCGGGACAGGCTACGAGCAGTACTTC

clone size: many
V gene: TRBV6-1
D gene: NA
J gene: TRBJ1-1
CDR3 protein: CASPMTAMNTEAFF
CDR3 DNA: TGTGCCAGCCCCATGACGGCCATGAACACTGAAGCTTTCTTT

clone size: NA
V gene: TRBV4-1
D gene: NA
J gene: TRBJ2-7
CDR3 protein: CASSQMGLPEQYF
CDR3 DNA: TGCGCCAGCAGCCAGATGGGACTCCCCGAGCAGTACTTC